This T cell receptor (beta chain) appears in the sequencing data of a study of T cells after yellow fever vaccination. MiXCR, applied by TCRdb to the 5' RACE reads, yields one record per CDR3 protein. This sample has hundreds of thousands of distinct CDR3 sequences, with around 8.6% found just once. There are a few counts of this clonotype. Germline V gene lookup returns CDR1 SGHRS and CDR2 YFSETQ. CDR3 length equals 17 residues. V trimming: 0 bases; J trimming: 1 base; junction bases outside the gene matches: 8. This sequence originates from a man aged 18 to 30 who received the YFV17D yellow fever vaccine. This specimen was CD4+ T cells sorted from PBMCs, taken 5 days after the yellow fever booster vaccination. The chain has TRBV5-1 and TRBJ2-7; TRBD1 matches at 9 bases. The CDR3 DNA follows: TGCGCCAGCAGCTTGGCGGGACAGGGACTAACGTCCTACGAGCAGTACTTC. Amino acid sequence: CASSLAGQGLTSYEQYF.